These 29 T cell receptor beta chains originate from one sample sequenced in a study of T cell repertoires in cytomegalovirus infection. Antigen specificity for these receptors is unknown. A single record per CDR3 protein comes from TCRdb applying MiXCR to the reads. This sample carries some 900,000 distinct CDR3 sequences, approximately 30% of them seen once, and the ten largest clones take under 15%. The sequencing here drew on cultured CD8+ T cells from PBMCs, taken from culture after CMV antigen stimulation. These TCRs come from a human donor in good health (CMV status not recorded). Some clones in this sample may be carry-over from other donors' samples.

About this clonotype: This likely comes from a read error, as the CDR3 has no conserved phenylalanine or tryptophan at its end. No DNA is shown, since the ends of the CDR3 on it are uncertain; the CDR3 is the one TCRdb lists. The chain's CDR3 is CASSPGLQGGSLG. The chain couples TRBV5-1 to TRBJ2-7; TRBD1 is the table's D call and was not checked against the DNA. Germline V gene lookup returns CDR1 SGHRS and CDR2 YFSETQ. The CDR3 length is 13 residues, termini included.

This clonotype was seen at least ten times. This chain joins TRBV4-2 and TRBJ2-7; D call uncertain. Per the germline V gene, CDR1 is LGHNA and CDR2 is YNFKEQ. This CDR3 has 14 residues. With 0 bases removed from V and 4 bases from J, the gap between germline ends came to 10 bases. CDR3 loop: CASSQDTPLYEQYF. The CDR3 bases are TGTGCCAGCAGCCAAGATACCCCTCTTTACGAGCAGTACTTC.

This clonotype turned up a few times. The V gene is TRBV4-1, the J gene TRBJ2-7; possibly TRBD1 or TRBD2 for D (5 bases each). The CDR3 length is 15 residues. CDR1 and CDR2 from the germline V gene are MGHRA and YSYEKL. V dropped 1 base and J dropped 1 base, with 11 bases sitting between them. This CDR3 is CASSQGAAGSYEQYF. Written as DNA, the CDR3 is TGCGCCAGCAGCCAAGGAGCGGCAGGGTCCTACGAGCAGTACTTC.

In this sample, this clonotype turned up many times. The chain couples TRBV12-3 or TRBV12-4 to TRBJ2-7; D possibly corresponds to TRBD1 (5 bases). V gave up 6 bases and J gave up 2 bases, with 8 bases separating them. CDR3 length equals 12 residues. For the CDR3, the DNA is TGTGCCAGCAGCCCGACAGCCTACGAGCAGTACTTC. Residues: CASSPTAYEQYF.

This clonotype turned up a few times. This rearrangement joins TRBV7-6 to TRBJ1-4; no firm D call. This CDR3 contains 12 residues. Per germline, CDR1 SGHVS and CDR2 FNYEAQ. Trimming removed 5 bases from V and 6 bases from J, with 7 bases in between. The CDR3 region is CASSHQDEKLFF. CDR3 DNA: TGTGCCAGCAGCCACCAGGATGAAAAACTGTTTTTT. Drawing the rest from reference TRBV7-6 and TRBJ1-4, the complete variable domain is GAGVSQSPRYKVTKRGQDVALRCDPISGHVSLYWYRQALGQGPEFLTYFNYEAQQDKSGLPNDRFSAERPEGSISTLTIQRTEQRDSAMYRCASSHQDEKLFFGSGTQLSVL.

The V gene is TRBV6-2 or TRBV6-3, the J gene TRBJ2-1; 11 bases fit TRBD1. CDR1 is MNHEY and CDR2 is SVGEGT in the germline V gene. V shed 3 bases, J shed 9 bases, and the junction held 7 bases outside the gene matches. The CDR3 runs 15 residues. CDR3 residues: CASSYWDRGTTEQFF. CDR3 nucleotide sequence: TGTGCCAGCAGTTATTGGGACAGGGGGACAACTGAGCAGTTCTTC.

The V gene is TRBV4-1, the J gene TRBJ2-3; 8 bases agree with TRBD1. Germline CDR1 and CDR2: MGHRA and YSYEKL. Germline trimming cut 6 bases from V and 8 bases from J; bases unmatched to any gene: 10. This CDR3 has 14 amino acids. CDR3 DNA sequence: TGCGCCAGCAGTTCCCCAGGGGGCGCGGTTACGCAGTATTTT. Its translation: CASSSPGGAVTQYF.

DNA for the CDR3: TGTGCCAGCAGTGAAGGGATAAACACACCCCTCCACTTT. Residues: CASSEGINTPLHF. The J gene is TRBJ1-6, the V gene TRBV25-1; D unresolved. The germline V and J ends were trimmed by 2 bases and 11 bases, with 10 bases remaining between them. Germline V gene sequence: CDR1 MGHDK, CDR2 SYGVNS. The CDR3 consists of 13 residues.

The V gene is TRBV5-1, the J gene TRBJ1-3, with D perhaps TRBD1 (6 bases). The CDR3 runs 15 residues. Germline lookup yields CDR1 SGHRS and CDR2 YFSETQ. The V gene lost 8 bases and the J gene lost 0 bases, with 15 bases spanning the gap. CDR3 protein: CARAYRDNSGNTIYF. CDR3 nucleotide sequence: TGCGCCAGGGCTTACAGGGACAACTCTGGAAACACCATATATTTT.

Concerning this clonotype: The final CDR3 position lacks the conserved phenylalanine or tryptophan, pointing to a likely read error. The chain is built from TRBV27 and TRBJ1-2; D is unresolved. Looked up from germline, CDR1 is MNHEY and CDR2 is SMNVEV (reference sequence). CDR3 size: 15 residues. With 5 bases removed from V and 2 bases from J, the gap between germline ends came to 15 bases. The CDR3 nucleotides read TGTGCCAGCAGTCCTCGGTCGGGGATGAACTATGGCTACACCATC. Translated: CASSPRSGMNYGYTI.

This chain connects TRBV19 to TRBJ2-7; 9 bases line up with TRBD2. Germline CDR1 LNHDA, CDR2 SQIVND (reference sequence). This CDR3 region has 13 residues. Germline trimming cut 6 bases from V and 5 bases from J; bases unmatched to any gene: 5. The chain's CDR3 is CASSPSGDDEQYF. The CDR3, as DNA: TGTGCCAGTAGCCCTAGCGGGGACGACGAGCAGTACTTC.

This clonotype was detected many times. This chain joins TRBV7-2 and TRBJ1-3; 10 bases agree with TRBD1. This CDR3 contains 14 residues. V was clipped by 4 bases and J by 7 bases; unmatched bases: 4. Germline V gene sequence: CDR1 SGHTA, CDR2 FQGNSA. The CDR3 loop reads CASSSSDRGNTIYF. The CDR3 nucleotides are TGTGCCAGCAGCTCCTCGGACAGGGGGAACACCATATATTTT. Complete variable domain (other parts from reference TRBV7-2 and TRBJ1-3): GAGVSQSPSNKVTEKGKDVELRCDPISGHTALYWYRQSLGQGLEFLIYFQGNSAPDKSGLPSDRFSAERTGGSVSTLTIQRTQQEDSAVYLCASSSSDRGNTIYFGEGSWLTVV.

This sequence joins TRBV4-1 and TRBJ1-5; D perhaps matches TRBD1 (6 bases). The CDR3 extends over 18 amino acids. Germline loops: CDR1 MGHRA, CDR2 YSYEKL. V shed 0 bases and J shed 0 bases, with 15 bases lying between them. The CDR3 DNA is TGCGCCAGCAGCCAAGAGGACAGCGGAGTATATAGCAATCAGCCCCAGCATTTT. Amino acid sequence: CASSQEDSGVYSNQPQHF.

In its sample, this clonotype was seen many times. The chain recombines TRBV7-8 with TRBJ2-7, with a tentative D call TRBD2 (7 bases). V lost 1 base and J 6 bases, leaving 13 bases between the germline ends. The CDR3 totals 14 residues. In germline, CDR1 is SGHVS, CDR2 FQNEAQ. Written as DNA, the CDR3 is TGTGCCAGCAGCTTAGTACCGGGGGGCGTCGAGCAGTACTTC. Translated: CASSLVPGGVEQYF.

The chain joins TRBV20-1 to TRBJ1-1; 7 nucleotides match TRBD1. CDR3 length: 15 residues. The J segment lost 0 bases and the V segment lost 0 bases, leaving 4 bases of the junction unmatched. Looked up from germline, CDR1 is DFQATT and CDR2 is SNEGSKA (reference sequence). CDR3 nucleotide sequence: TGCAGTGCTAGAGATCTCGGGACAGTGAACACTGAAGCTTTCTTT. This translates into CSARDLGTVNTEAFF.

The J gene is TRBJ2-1, the V gene TRBV6-2 or TRBV6-3; TRBD1 matches 9 bases. The germline CDR1 and CDR2 sequences are MNHEY and SVGEGT. Trimming at V came to 7 bases and at J to 6 bases, leaving 10 bases not matched to a gene. This CDR3 is 15 amino acids long. This CDR3 is CASIDQDRGFNEQFF. In DNA form, the CDR3 reads TGTGCCAGCATCGACCAGGACAGGGGATTCAATGAGCAGTTCTTC.

The V gene is TRBV10-3, the J gene TRBJ1-1; the D is unclear. With 0 bases removed from V and 6 bases from J, the gap between germline ends came to 8 bases. This CDR3 region has 13 residues. Germline V CDR1 and CDR2: ENHRY, SYGVKD. The CDR3 DNA follows: TGTGCCATCAGTGAGTCGTCCCACGCTGAAGCTTTCTTT. Encoded protein: CAISESSHAEAFF.

V is TRBV20-1 and J is TRBJ1-4, with a possible D match to TRBD1 (5 bases). Trimming removed 1 base at V and 8 bases at J, with 11 bases between. The V gene's germline CDR1 is DFQATT and CDR2 SNEGSKA (reference sequence). The CDR3 runs 13 residues. The CDR3 bases are TGCAGTGCTAGAGGTGGGACGGGGGAAAAACTGTTTTTT. Amino acid sequence: CSARGGTGEKLFF.

Turning to this clonotype: Compared with germline, one end of the junction differs, possibly owing to a read error. V and J are TRBV4-1 and TRBJ1-2, with D tentatively TRBD1 (5 bases). The CDR3 is made up of 15 amino acids. Germline CDR1 is MGHRA and CDR2 is YSYEKL. The CDR3 loop reads CASSQAETDSYGYTF. The CDR3 bases are TGCGCCAGCAGTCAAGCGGAGACAGACTCCTATGGCTACACCTTC.

This clonotype was counted between two and nine times. This chain uses TRBV7-9 with TRBJ1-1; a weak D match, TRBD1 (5 bases). From germline, CDR1 is SEHNR and CDR2 FQNEAQ (reference sequence). V was pared by 5 bases and J by 4 bases, with 20 bases between. The CDR3 loop spans 16 amino acids. CDR3 residues: CASSQMGAKGRTEAFF. The CDR3 DNA reads as TGTGCCAGCAGCCAGATGGGAGCGAAGGGGCGCACTGAAGCTTTCTTT.

Written as DNA, the CDR3 is TGTGCCAGCAGCTCCTCCGATGGCGGGGCCCAAGAGACCCAGTACTTC. As protein: CASSSSDGGAQETQYF. The chain uses TRBV7-6 and TRBJ2-5; possible D gene TRBD2, 6 bases. The V and J ends lost 4 bases and 1 base respectively, with 16 bases between them. CDR1 is SGHVS and CDR2 is FNYEAQ in the germline V gene. This CDR3 is built from 16 residues. Combining the CDR3 with reference TRBV7-6 and TRBJ2-5 gives the whole variable domain GAGVSQSPRYKVTKRGQDVALRCDPISGHVSLYWYRQALGQGPEFLTYFNYEAQQDKSGLPNDRFSAERPEGSISTLTIQRTEQRDSAMYRCASSSSDGGAQETQYFGPGTRLLVL.

There are a few counts of this clonotype. This chain uses TRBV6-2 or TRBV6-3 with TRBJ1-1, with TRBD1 matching over 9 bases. Germline values: CDR1 MNHEY, CDR2 SVGEGT. This CDR3 is built from 16 residues. The ends lost 1 base at V and 1 base at J; junction bases unmatched: 4. Here the CDR3 DNA reads TGTGCCAGCAGTTACTACACAGGGGGCTCGAACACTGAAGCTTTCTTT. Amino acid sequence: CASSYYTGGSNTEAFF.

This sequence joins TRBV9 and TRBJ2-2; D possibly corresponds to TRBD1 (7 bases). Trimming pared 6 bases from V and 13 bases from J, leaving 13 bases between. There are 11 residues in the CDR3. Germline CDR1 and CDR2: SGDLS and YYNGEE. CDR3 DNA: TGTGCCAGCAATCAGGGGGGAAGGCTGTTTTTT. This codes for CASNQGGRLFF.

This chain links TRBV3-1 with TRBJ1-1, with TRBD1 identical over 7 bases. The CDR3 contains 16 residues. Germline values: CDR1 LGHDT, CDR2 YNNKEL (reference sequence). Trimming removed 3 bases from V and 4 bases from J; junction bases left unmatched: 11. The CDR3 DNA follows: TGTGCCAGCAGCCACCTGGACAGGTTTTATTTCACTGAAGCTTTCTTT. This translates into CASSHLDRFYFTEAFF.

V usage is TRBV4-1 and J usage is TRBJ2-2; 11 bases fit TRBD1. Germline loops: CDR1 MGHRA, CDR2 YSYEKL. Trimming removed 4 bases from V and 5 bases from J; junction bases left unmatched: 9. The CDR3 contains 17 residues. CDR3 residues: CASSRYGQGAGTGELFF. Here the CDR3 DNA reads TGCGCCAGCAGCCGATACGGACAGGGGGCGGGTACCGGGGAGCTGTTTTTT.

This clonotype was found once. The V call is TRBV27, the J call TRBJ1-6; D unclear. The germline V gene has CDR1 MNHEY and CDR2 SMNVEV (reference sequence). V gave up 3 bases and J gave up 12 bases, with 15 bases separating them. CDR3 length: 14 amino acids. The CDR3 coding sequence is TGTGCCAGCAGTTTGGTCGGGGTAGTTCAACCCCTCCACTTT. Translated: CASSLVGVVQPLHF.

This clonotype was seen at least ten times. The V and J genes are TRBV7-9 and TRBJ2-2; D is unresolved. From germline, CDR1 is SEHNR and CDR2 FQNEAQ (reference sequence). The ends were cut back, 1 base at V and 6 bases at J, with 6 bases in the middle. The CDR3 totals 13 residues. CDR3 loop: CASSLVGSGELFF. The CDR3 coding sequence is TGTGCCAGCAGCTTAGTCGGGTCCGGGGAGCTGTTTTTT.

This chain links TRBV2 with TRBJ1-2; D gene ambiguous. The CDR3 contains 14 residues. Between the trimmed V and J ends, which lost 3 bases and 2 bases, there was a span of 10 bases. Germline V gene lookup returns CDR1 SNHLY and CDR2 FYNNEI. The CDR3 loop is CASSEVAGNYGYTF. The DNA of the CDR3 is TGTGCCAGCAGTGAGGTGGCAGGCAACTATGGCTACACCTTC.

The chain recombines TRBV2 with TRBJ2-7; 11 bases are a match to TRBD1. In germline, CDR1 is SNHLY, CDR2 FYNNEI. Trimming removed 5 bases from V and 4 bases from J; junction bases left unmatched: 4. The CDR3 length is 14 residues. The CDR3 loop reads CASSWDRGEYEQYF. Here the CDR3 DNA reads TGTGCCAGCAGTTGGGACAGGGGGGAATACGAGCAGTACTTC. Using reference TRBV2 and TRBJ2-7 for the parts outside the CDR3, the full variable domain is EPEVTQTPSHQVTQMGQEVILRCVPISNHLYFYWYRQILGQKVEFLVSFYNNEISEKSEIFDDQFSVERPDGSNFTLKIRSTKLEDSAMYFCASSWDRGEYEQYFGPGTRLTVT.